A selection of T cell receptor beta chains follows, all from one sample in a study of somatic mutations in cytotoxic T cells in rheumatoid arthritis. The table came from immunoSEQ multiplex PCR; TCRdb's copy has only in-frame clones and leaves some out. The data show nearly 20,000 clones, about nine tenths seen once. Sequencing used CD8+ T cells sorted from blood. These receptors all stem from a man aged 35-49 years in good health. Each CDR3 is given with its conserved first and last residue. A D gene is named only where the DNA matches it firmly. Part of the rows lack a size; the others show once, few, many or a class for expanded clones.

j_call d_call v_call clone_size cdr3_aa cdr3_nt
TRBJ1-2 - TRBV25-1 - CASSYFIKAAEGYGYTF TGTGCCAGCAGTTACTTCATCAAGGCGGCGGAAGGCTATGGCTACACCTTC
TRBJ1-2 TRBD1 TRBV7-3 - CASSSGQGLYGYTF TGTGCCAGCAGCTCGGGACAGGGACTGTATGGCTACACCTTC
TRBJ1-1 - TRBV27 few CASRRRVGTEAFF TGTGCCAGCAGGAGGAGAGTGGGCACTGAAGCTTTCTTT
TRBJ2-7 - TRBV15 few CATSVDLGGPSYEQYF TGTGCCACCAGCGTCGACCTGGGGGGACCGTCCTACGAGCAGTACTTC
TRBJ2-7 TRBD2 TRBV7-9 - CASSPLGGDPYEQYF TGTGCCAGCAGCCCTCTGGGAGGGGACCCCTACGAGCAGTACTTC
TRBJ2-7 - TRBV4-2 - CASSLLSSPESYPHEQYF TGTGCCAGCAGCCTCCTCTCGTCCCCCGAGTCATATCCACACGAGCAGTACTTC
TRBJ2-7 - TRBV7-2 - CASSLGTASEQYF TGTGCCAGCAGCTTAGGGACAGCCTCCGAGCAGTACTTC
TRBJ2-7 TRBD1 TRBV6-1 - CASSEFGAGGDEQYF TGTGCCAGCAGTGAATTCGGGGCAGGGGGCGACGAGCAGTACTTC
TRBJ2-1 TRBD2 TRBV28 - CASSGPGGLAGGGTGNEQFF TGTGCCAGCAGTGGTCCCGGGGGACTAGCGGGAGGGGGGACTGGCAATGAGCAGTTCTTC
TRBJ2-7 - TRBV13 - CASSSARAEHLSYEQYF TGTGCCAGCAGCTCCGCTCGAGCAGAGCATTTATCCTACGAGCAGTACTTC
TRBJ1-1 - TRBV4-1 - CASSLAGNTEAFF TGCGCCAGCAGCTTAGCGGGGAACACTGAAGCTTTCTTT
TRBJ2-1 TRBD2 TRBV13 - CASSLRLAGGPGDEQFF TGTGCCAGCAGCCTGCGACTAGCGGGAGGGCCGGGAGATGAGCAGTTCTTC
TRBJ2-2 - TRBV27 - CASSTVNTGELFF TGTGCCAGCAGCACCGTCAACACCGGGGAGCTGTTTTTT
TRBJ1-5 - TRBV28 - CASSPYVGERGNQPQHF TGTGCCAGCAGTCCCTACGTGGGGGAACGTGGCAATCAGCCCCAGCATTTT
TRBJ1-2 - TRBV30 - CAWLGQPYFTGYTF TGTGCCTGGCTAGGACAGCCATACTTCACTGGCTACACCTTC